A single sample gave rise to the 27 T cell receptor beta chains below, sequenced in a study of shared clonotypes between healthy human individuals. The assay was immunoSEQ multiplex PCR, and TCRdb's table has in-frame clones only and misses some. The repertoire includes approximately 740,000 clones, less than 85% of them detected once, and 1.5% to 2% sits in the top ten. Sequencing input: memory CD4+ T cells sorted from blood. Described subset: CD45RA-negative fraction. Every receptor here comes from a woman between 25 and 40 years old in good health.

The J gene is TRBJ2-2, the V gene TRBV28; 9 nucleotides align to TRBD1. The CDR3 spans 14 residues. CDR1 MDHEN and CDR2 SYDVKM come from the germline V gene. The ends lost 9 bases at V and 6 bases at J; junction bases unmatched: 8. The CDR3 DNA sequence: TGTGCCAGTAAAGGACAGGGGAAGGCCGGGGAGCTGTTTTTT. Translation gives CASKGQGKAGELFF.

Concerning this clone: The same CDR3 can be traced to other DNA sequences in this sample. The CDR3 reads CASSPGQTYEQYF. The CDR3 nucleotides read TGTGCCAGCTCCCCGGGACAAACCTACGAGCAGTACTTC. The chain uses TRBV18 and TRBJ2-7; maybe TRBD1 (6 bases). CDR1 is KGHSH, CDR2 LQKENI, per germline. The CDR3 is made up of 13 amino acids. The ends were cut back, 6 bases at V and 2 bases at J, with 11 bases in the middle. Combining the CDR3 with reference TRBV18 and TRBJ2-7 gives the whole variable domain NAGVMQNPRHLVRRRGQEARLRCSPMKGHSHVYWYRQLPEEGLKFMVYLQKENIIDESGMPKERFSAEFPKEGPSILRIQQVVRGDSAAYFCASSPGQTYEQYFGPGTRLTVT.

Only one count was recorded for this clone. This chain joins TRBV28 and TRBJ2-2; D is perhaps TRBD1 (7 bases). The CDR3 totals 15 residues. Germline-derived CDR1 and CDR2 are MDHEN and SYDVKM. Trimming stripped 7 bases from V and 3 bases from J, with 15 bases between. The CDR3 is CASTVGGTDTGELFF. The CDR3, as DNA: TGTGCCAGCACCGTCGGCGGGACAGACACCGGGGAGCTGTTTTTT. The full variable domain, in which reference TRBV28 and TRBJ2-2 provide the parts outside the CDR3, is DVKVTQSSRYLVKRTGEKVFLECVQDMDHENMFWYRQDPGLGLRLIYFSYDVKMKEKGDIPEGYSVSREKKERFSLILESASTNQTSMYLCASTVGGTDTGELFFGEGSRLTVL.

The gene calls are TRBV11-2 and TRBJ2-1; D could derive from TRBD1 or TRBD2 (5 bases each). V gave up 6 bases and J gave up 4 bases, with 16 bases separating them. This CDR3 has 15 residues. CDR1 and CDR2 from the germline V gene are SGHAT and FQNNGV. This CDR3 is CASRSGARGYNEQFF. In DNA, the CDR3 is TGTGCCAGCAGATCCGGGGCTAGAGGGTACAATGAGCAGTTCTTC. Combining the CDR3 with reference TRBV11-2 and TRBJ2-1 gives the whole variable domain EAGVAQSPRYKIIEKRQSVAFWCNPISGHATLYWYQQILGQGPKLLIQFQNNGVVDDSQLPKDRFSAERLKGVDSTLKIQPAKLEDSAVYLCASRSGARGYNEQFFGPGTRLTVL.

J is TRBJ1-5 and V is TRBV19; D gene uncertain. Germline assignment: CDR1 LNHDA and CDR2 SQIVND (reference sequence). V lost 4 bases to trimming and J lost 0 bases, with 7 bases between them. This CDR3 is 14 amino acids long. CDR3 sequence: CASSKVLSNQPQHF. The CDR3 DNA follows: TGTGCCAGTAGTAAAGTCCTTAGCAATCAGCCCCAGCATTTT.

There are many counts of this clone. The chain couples TRBV6-1 to TRBJ1-1; the D gene is possibly TRBD1 (5 bases). Trimming took 1 base from V and 0 from J, leaving 12 bases between them. The CDR3 is 16 amino acids. Germline V gene sequence: CDR1 MNHNS, CDR2 SASEGT. The CDR3 DNA follows: TGTGCCAGCAGTGAAGGAGGGGCAGACTTGAACACTGAAGCTTTCTTT. It is translated as CASSEGGADLNTEAFF.

This clone was counted only a few times. The CDR3: CASSPDSEQYF. CDR3 DNA: TGTGCCAGCTCACCCGACAGCGAGCAGTACTTC. The rearrangement links TRBV18 to TRBJ2-7; tentatively, D is TRBD1 (5 bases). The V gene lost 3 bases and the J gene lost 6 bases, with 6 bases spanning the gap. The CDR3 is 11 amino acids. Germline CDR1 is KGHSH and CDR2 is LQKENI. Full variable domain (outside the CDR3, taken from reference TRBV18 and TRBJ2-7): NAGVMQNPRHLVRRRGQEARLRCSPMKGHSHVYWYRQLPEEGLKFMVYLQKENIIDESGMPKERFSAEFPKEGPSILRIQQVVRGDSAAYFCASSPDSEQYFGPGTRLTVT.

At least ten counts were recorded for this clone. The chain uses TRBV6-6 and TRBJ2-1; D is unresolved. The CDR3 consists of 13 residues. Trimming cost V 7 bases and J 0 bases, with 7 bases left between them. Germline CDR1 and CDR2: MNHNY and SVGAGI (reference sequence). The chain's CDR3 is CASKVNSYNEQFF. CDR3 in DNA: TGTGCCAGCAAAGTTAACTCCTACAATGAGCAGTTCTTC.

This chain connects TRBV29-1 to TRBJ2-3, with a tentative D call TRBD2 (6 bases). Germline-derived CDR1 and CDR2 are SQVTM and ANQGSEA. Trimming left V 2 bases short and J 7 bases short, with 22 bases between. The CDR3 is made up of 16 amino acids. The DNA of the CDR3 is TGCAGCGTTGAACAGGGACTGAGCATAGTCGGTAATACGCAGTATTTT. Its protein product is CSVEQGLSIVGNTQYF.

This clone has just one count. The V and J genes are TRBV30 and TRBJ2-7, with 10 nucleotides matching TRBD2. Germline lookup yields CDR1 GTSNPN and CDR2 SVGIG (reference sequence). The CDR3 runs 13 residues. J was trimmed by 1 base and V by 6 bases; bases with no gene match: 3. The chain's CDR3 is CACGLAASYEQYF. In DNA, the CDR3 is TGTGCCTGTGGACTAGCGGCATCCTACGAGCAGTACTTC.

This sequence joins TRBV18 and TRBJ1-5; no definite D call. The CDR3 contains 13 residues. Trimming removed 4 bases at V and 3 bases at J, with 7 bases between. Germline CDR1 and CDR2: KGHSH and LQKENI. The CDR3 spells CASSLANNQPQHF. Here the CDR3 DNA reads TGTGCCAGCTCACTAGCGAACAATCAGCCCCAGCATTTT.

The chain carries TRBV10-3 and TRBJ1-1; D not resolved. CDR1 ENHRY and CDR2 SYGVKD come from the germline V gene. V lost 10 bases and J 1 base, leaving 13 bases between the germline ends. This CDR3 is built from 13 residues. The CDR3 loop reads CATYGLQNTEAFF. CDR3 bases: TGTGCCACCTACGGATTACAGAACACTGAAGCTTTCTTT.

The chain joins TRBV10-2 to TRBJ2-5; D remains ambiguous. Germline V gives CDR1 WSHSY, CDR2 SAAADI. This CDR3 has 12 residues. The V end was cut by 8 bases, the J end by 5 bases, with 12 bases between. CDR3 protein: CASGDLEETQYF. CDR3 in DNA: TGCGCCAGCGGAGACCTGGAGGAGACCCAGTACTTC.

The rearrangement joins TRBV7-8 to TRBJ2-7, with TRBD1 matching over 8 bases. Germline-derived CDR1 and CDR2 are SGHVS and FQNEAQ. The V segment lost 5 bases and the J segment 3 bases; nucleotides outside the gene matches: 12. This CDR3 spans 16 amino acids. CDR3 bases: TGTGCCAGCAGCCTTAAAGCCGGGACAGGACACTACGAGCAGTACTTC. Protein product: CASSLKAGTGHYEQYF.

The J gene is TRBJ2-7, the V gene TRBV29-1; 8 bases are shared with TRBD2. V dropped 4 bases and J dropped 7; count of bases not matched to a gene: 12. This CDR3 spans 14 amino acids. The germline V gene encodes CDR1 SQVTM and CDR2 ANQGSEA. CDR3 loop: CSVVPTSGTREQYF. The CDR3 region has the DNA TGCAGCGTTGTCCCTACTAGCGGAACGAGGGAGCAGTACTTC.

This rearrangement joins TRBV29-1 to TRBJ1-2; 7 bases map to TRBD1. The V and J ends lost 2 bases and 8 bases, in that order; junction bases with no gene match: 8. CDR3 length: 13 residues. Germline V lookup: CDR1 SQVTM, CDR2 ANQGSEA. CDR3 region: CSVELQGIRGYTF. As DNA, the CDR3 is TGCAGCGTTGAACTACAGGGGATTCGGGGCTACACCTTC.

The V and J genes are TRBV6-5 and TRBJ1-5, with 9 nucleotides matching TRBD1. Germline-derived CDR1 and CDR2 are MNHEY and SVGAGI. The ends lost 6 bases at V and 5 bases at J; junction bases unmatched: 8. There are 15 residues in the CDR3. The chain's CDR3 is CASRTGTGRDQPQHF. DNA of the CDR3: TGTGCCAGCAGGACCGGGACAGGGAGAGATCAGCCCCAGCATTTT.

The chain has TRBV11-2 and TRBJ2-7, with 10 bases that match TRBD2. The CDR3 consists of 15 residues. After removal of 3 bases from V and 1 base from J, the junction contained 3 bases not matched to a gene. Germline V gives CDR1 SGHAT, CDR2 FQNNGV. CDR3 in DNA: TGTGCCAGCAGCTTGACTAGCGGGCTATCCTACGAGCAGTACTTC. It codes for CASSLTSGLSYEQYF.

J is TRBJ1-1 and V is TRBV15; TRBD1 agrees at 7 bases. V lost 0 bases and J lost 3; bases outside the gene matches: 10. The CDR3 contains 17 residues. Germline V gene sequence: CDR1 LNHNV, CDR2 YYDKDF (reference sequence). CDR3 in amino acids: CATSRDGFGRGDTEAFF. The CDR3 DNA reads TGTGCCACCAGCAGAGATGGGTTTGGCAGGGGGGACACTGAAGCTTTCTTT.

This clone was seen just once. As DNA, the CDR3 is TGTGCCAGCAGCGTTCCGACGAGACTGCAAGAGACCCAGTACTTC. It specifies CASSVPTRLQETQYF. This chain joins TRBV28 and TRBJ2-5; D call uncertain. Between the trimmed V and J ends, which lost 6 bases and 2 bases, there was a span of 16 bases. This CDR3 is built from 15 residues. CDR1 and CDR2 from the germline V gene are MDHEN and SYDVKM.

The J gene is TRBJ1-1, the V gene TRBV7-2, with 8 bases lining up with TRBD1. Germline CDR1 is SGHTA and CDR2 is FQGNSA. The CDR3 loop spans 14 amino acids. Trimming cost V 4 bases and J 3 bases; bases outside gene matches: 4. The CDR3 coding sequence is TGTGCCAGCAGCTCACAGGGGGGGGACACTGAAGCTTTCTTT. This encodes CASSSQGGDTEAFF.

This chain joins TRBV28 and TRBJ2-1; 12 bases match TRBD2. There are 15 residues in the CDR3. The V gene's germline CDR1 is MDHEN and CDR2 SYDVKM. V was pared by 6 bases and J by 4 bases, with 4 bases of the junction left unmatched. The CDR3 protein is CASSPGTSGYNEQFF. CDR3 DNA: TGTGCCAGCAGCCCCGGGACTAGCGGGTACAATGAGCAGTTCTTC.

The chain combines TRBV29-1 with TRBJ2-1; TRBD1 might be the D (6 bases). Germline CDR1 is SQVTM and CDR2 is ANQGSEA. This CDR3 is built from 12 residues. Trimming pared 5 bases from V and 8 bases from J, leaving 13 bases between. For the CDR3, the DNA is TGCAGCGTTCGGACAGCCTCGGATGAGCAGTTCTTC. It is translated as CSVRTASDEQFF.

The CDR3 DNA reads TGTGCCAGCAGCCTTACTAGCGGGAGGGCCTTTGGTGAGCAGTTCTTC. It is translated as CASSLTSGRAFGEQFF. The J gene is TRBJ2-1, the V gene TRBV5-6, with TRBD2 matching over 13 bases. The germline V gene encodes CDR1 SGHDT and CDR2 YYEEEE. V trimming: 4 bases; J trimming: 9 bases; junction bases outside the gene matches: 10. The CDR3 is made up of 16 amino acids.

At least ten counts were recorded for this clone. Other DNA sequences in the sample encode the same CDR3. The V and J genes are TRBV5-4 and TRBJ2-4, with a weak D call TRBD1 (7 bases). Germline V gene data show CDR1 as SGHNT and CDR2 as YYREEE (reference sequence). V dropped 0 bases and J dropped 1 base, with 11 bases sitting between them. CDR3 length: 16 amino acids. The DNA of the CDR3 is TGTGCCAGCAGCTTGGCCGGAGGGGGCGCCAAAAACATTCAGTACTTC. Its translation: CASSLAGGGAKNIQYF.

CDR3 residues: CASSRTTGQVETQYF. The CDR3, as DNA: TGTGCCAGCTCACGAACGACAGGGCAGGTGGAGACCCAGTACTTC. This chain connects TRBV18 to TRBJ2-5, with 7 bases matching TRBD1. The germline V gene encodes CDR1 KGHSH and CDR2 LQKENI. V was clipped by 4 bases and J by 5 bases; unmatched bases: 10. This CDR3 is built from 15 residues.

Comments on this clone: The same CDR3 arises from other DNA sequences in this sample as well. The chain combines TRBV18 with TRBJ1-1; 8 bases match TRBD1. The germline V gene encodes CDR1 KGHSH and CDR2 LQKENI. V trimming: 3 bases; J trimming: 2 bases; junction bases outside the gene matches: 2. The length of the CDR3 is 14 residues. DNA for the CDR3: TGTGCCAGCTCACCTACAGGGGGAAACACTGAAGCTTTCTTT. Its protein product is CASSPTGGNTEAFF.